This record concerns one T cell receptor beta chain sequence. Germline values: CDR1 SNHLY, CDR2 FYNNEI. V was shortened by 6 bases and J by 5 bases, with 23 bases between the two germline ends. CDR3 length: 16 residues. The sample comes from a study of blood T cell repertoires in COVID-19. For the study at large: T cells, B-cell-depleted T cells, or PBMCs provided the cDNA or gDNA that served as material.

Original data processing: Estimation of nucleated cell counts was performed using reference gene primer amplification. Clones were read by immunoSEQ multiplex PCR, and TCRdb kept only the in-frame ones, dropping some. V, J and clone size reflect that table, while D and trimming were determined from the DNA. The table records fewer than 150,000 clones, approximately 85% of them present only once. The TCR sequence derives from a human donor in a cohort sampled during active COVID-19. The gene calls are TRBV2 and TRBJ2-7, with TRBD1 as a possible D gene (5 bases). Sequencing used peripheral blood. This chain's CDR3 is CASRETVVIASHEQYF. The CDR3 DNA sequence: TGTGCCAGCAGGGAGACAGTAGTGATCGCGTCCCACGAGCAGTACTTC. Full variable domain (missing parts from reference TRBV2 and TRBJ2-7): EPEVTQTPSHQVTQMGQEVILRCVPISNHLYFYWYRQILGQKVEFLVSFYNNEISEKSEIFDDQFSVERPDGSNFTLKIRSTKLEDSAMYFCASRETVVIASHEQYFGPGTRLTVT.